Presented here are 25 T cell receptor beta chains from one specimen sequenced in a study of blood T cell repertoires in COVID-19. Sequenced by immunoSEQ multiplex PCR; TCRdb stores in-frame clones only, minus some. This sample carries fewer than 200,000 clones, more than 80% of them seen once, and the ten largest clones take 11%. The sample consisted of peripheral blood. The receptor set was obtained from a middle-aged woman with COVID-19, enrolled during active disease.

This clone was seen only once. The genes are TRBV25-1 and TRBJ2-7; TRBD2 might be the D (6 bases). The CDR3 runs to 14 residues. Trimming left V 5 bases short and J 3 bases short, with 14 bases between. The germline V gene has CDR1 MGHDK and CDR2 SYGVNS. As DNA, the CDR3 is TGTGCCAGCAGTATGGGCGGGATGCGCTACGAGCAGTACTTC. Translation gives CASSMGGMRYEQYF.

The chain couples TRBV3-1 (or the pseudogene TRBV3-2) to TRBJ2-7, with TRBD2 identical over 13 bases. After removal of 4 bases from V and 3 bases from J, the junction contained 3 bases not matched to a gene. Germline V gives CDR1 LGHDT, CDR2 YNNKEL (reference sequence). CDR3 size: 15 residues. The CDR3 here is CASSRGLAGVYEQYF. The DNA of the CDR3 is TGTGCCAGCAGCCGAGGACTAGCGGGAGTCTACGAGCAGTACTTC.

The chain combines TRBV4-1 with TRBJ2-1; 12 bases align to TRBD2. This CDR3 spans 18 amino acids. Germline V gene sequence: CDR1 MGHRA, CDR2 YSYEKL. The J segment lost 8 bases and the V segment lost 3 bases, leaving 14 bases of the junction unmatched. In DNA, the CDR3 is TGCGCCAGCAGCCAGGCTCTTATAGGACTAGCGGGAACGGATGAGCAGTTCTTC. It yields the protein CASSQALIGLAGTDEQFF.

The chain combines TRBV19 with TRBJ2-3; weak D call: TRBD1 (6 bases). CDR3 length equals 14 residues. From germline, CDR1 is LNHDA and CDR2 SQIVND (reference sequence). Between the trimmed V and J ends, which lost 5 bases and 4 bases, there was a span of 13 bases. CDR3 coding DNA: TGTGCCAGTAGTCTACAGGGTCCCCCAGATACGCAGTATTTT. Translating it yields CASSLQGPPDTQYF.

The chain has TRBV19 and TRBJ2-1, with 14 positions matching TRBD2. The CDR3 is made up of 14 amino acids. Germline CDR1 is LNHDA and CDR2 is SQIVND (reference sequence). Trimming took 7 bases from V and 6 from J; bases not matched to a gene: 2. The CDR3 DNA reads as TGTGCCAGTACGACTAGCGGGAGGGTCAATGAGCAGTTCTTC. It encodes CASTTSGRVNEQFF.

The J gene is TRBJ2-3, the V gene TRBV5-4; a possible D gene is TRBD1 (6 bases). The germline V gene has CDR1 SGHNT and CDR2 YYREEE (reference sequence). Trimming shortened V by 2 bases and J by 4 bases, and 8 bases separated the two germline ends. The CDR3 sequence is 13 residues long. The CDR3 nucleotides read TGTGCCAGCAGCTTACAGGGATCAGATACGCAGTATTTT. This sequence encodes CASSLQGSDTQYF.

This clone was seen a few times. CDR3 sequence: CASSYRGQFGANVLTF. CDR3 nucleotides: TGTGCCAGCAGTTATAGGGGTCAGTTTGGGGCCAACGTCCTGACTTTC. V gene TRBV6-2 or TRBV6-3 combines with J gene TRBJ2-6; D is perhaps TRBD1 (5 bases). Trimming left V 3 bases short and J 3 bases short, with 12 bases between. Germline CDR1 and CDR2: MNHEY and SVGEGT. The CDR3 is 16 amino acids.

The chain uses TRBV10-2 and TRBJ1-2; D may be TRBD1 (5 bases). The V gene's germline CDR1 is WSHSY and CDR2 SAAADI. V lost 2 bases, J lost 2 bases, and 12 bases lay in between. The CDR3 contains 15 residues. The CDR3 nucleotides read TGCGCCAGCAGTGAGACAGGACACACCAACTATGGCTACACCTTC. Protein product: CASSETGHTNYGYTF.

The chain links TRBV12-3 or TRBV12-4 to TRBJ2-7; D may be TRBD2 (5 bases). The CDR3 sequence is 12 residues long. V was pared by 5 bases and J by 5 bases, with 10 bases between. The CDR3 loop is CASSITRDEQYV. For the CDR3, the DNA is TGTGCCAGCAGTATCACTAGAGACGAGCAGTACGTC.

The chain has TRBV6-6 and TRBJ1-4, with D maybe TRBD1 (5 bases). In germline, CDR1 is MNHNY, CDR2 SVGAGI (reference sequence). This CDR3 has 16 amino acids. V was cut by 6 bases and J by 0 bases, with 14 bases left in between. In DNA form, the CDR3 reads TGTGCCAGCAGCCCCTTGGGGGGGGCAACTAATGAAAAACTGTTTTTT. It yields the protein CASSPLGGATNEKLFF.

The genes are TRBV29-1 and TRBJ1-2; no clear D. V lost 3 bases to trimming and J lost 7 bases, with 9 bases between them. CDR1 and CDR2 (germline): SQVTM, ANQGSEA. The CDR3 sequence is 11 residues long. CDR3 residues: CSVDEVRGYTF. The CDR3 nucleotides are TGCAGCGTTGACGAGGTGCGTGGCTACACCTTC.

The rearrangement links TRBV7-6 to TRBJ2-5; unclear D gene. The CDR3 spans 15 residues. The germline gives CDR1 SGHVS, CDR2 FNYEAQ. Trimming took 1 base from V and 0 from J, leaving 9 bases between them. CDR3 sequence: CASSLGGLNQETQYF. CDR3 coding DNA: TGTGCCAGCAGCTTAGGCGGTCTGAACCAAGAGACCCAGTACTTC.

The chain carries TRBV2 and TRBJ2-1; 14 positions match TRBD2. J gave up 6 bases and V 11 bases, and 6 bases lay outside the gene matches. Germline V gene lookup returns CDR1 SNHLY and CDR2 FYNNEI. CDR3 length equals 14 residues. The CDR3 is CAARLAGGPNEQFF. The CDR3 DNA sequence: TGTGCCGCAAGACTAGCGGGAGGGCCCAATGAGCAGTTCTTC.

This chain uses TRBV7-2 with TRBJ2-5; TRBD1 aligns across 7 bases. With 5 bases clipped from V and 4 bases from J, the junction kept 7 bases outside the gene matches. This CDR3 is 14 amino acids long. Germline CDR1 SGHTA, CDR2 FQGNSA. DNA for the CDR3: TGTGCCAGCAGCATCCAGACAGGGCCAGAGACCCAGTACTTC. It is translated as CASSIQTGPETQYF.

This sequence joins TRBV5-4 and TRBJ2-7, with D perhaps matching TRBD1 (6 bases). Trimming removed 2 bases from V and 3 bases from J, with 9 bases in between. Per germline, CDR1 SGHNT and CDR2 YYREEE (reference sequence). This CDR3 is built from 13 residues. The CDR3 spells CASSFGQNYEQYV. In DNA form, the CDR3 reads TGTGCCAGCAGCTTCGGACAGAACTACGAGCAGTACGTC.

The chain is built from TRBV7-8 and TRBJ2-5; 8 positions agree with TRBD2. This CDR3 is 15 amino acids long. Germline CDR1 and CDR2: SGHVS and FQNEAQ. V lost 5 bases and J lost 3; bases outside the gene matches: 8. CDR3 protein: CASSGGGTRKETQYF. Here the CDR3 DNA reads TGTGCCAGCAGCGGAGGTGGGACTAGGAAAGAGACCCAGTACTTC.

V is TRBV6-5 and J is TRBJ2-7; the match to TRBD1 covers 8 bases. The ends lost 7 bases at V and 2 bases at J; junction bases unmatched: 1. The CDR3 totals 12 residues. Germline CDR1 MNHEY, CDR2 SVGAGI. The CDR3 loop is CASTDRAYEQYF. The CDR3 DNA is TGTGCCAGCACGGACAGGGCCTACGAGCAGTACTTC.

The chain is built from TRBV27 and TRBJ2-2, with TRBD2 matching over 9 bases. The length of the CDR3 is 18 residues. Germline lookup yields CDR1 MNHEY and CDR2 SMNVEV (reference sequence). The V segment lost 1 base and the J segment 6 bases; nucleotides outside the gene matches: 12. The CDR3 DNA is TGTGCCAGCAGTTTATTCATCGGCGGGGGGGCAACTTCCGGGGAGCTGTTTTTT. Encoded protein: CASSLFIGGGATSGELFF.

The chain employs TRBV30 and TRBJ2-3, with 7 bases identical to TRBD2. The CDR3 sequence is 12 residues long. Trimming took 6 bases from V and 4 from J; bases not matched to a gene: 4. Germline values: CDR1 GTSNPN, CDR2 SVGIG (reference sequence). The CDR3 here is CACGGGADTQYF. Written as DNA, the CDR3 is TGTGCCTGCGGGGGAGGGGCAGATACGCAGTATTTT.

In this sample, this clone turned up once. The chain couples TRBV4-2 to TRBJ2-5; possible D gene TRBD1, 6 bases. Looked up from germline, CDR1 is LGHNA and CDR2 is YNFKEQ. V gave up 6 bases and J gave up 0 bases, with 11 bases separating them. The CDR3 contains 14 residues. The CDR3 is CASRKGGDQETQYF. Written as DNA, the CDR3 is TGTGCCAGCAGAAAAGGGGGAGACCAAGAGACCCAGTACTTC.

V gene TRBV28 combines with J gene TRBJ1-6; D perhaps matches TRBD1 (5 bases). Germline CDR1 MDHEN, CDR2 SYDVKM. This CDR3 is built from 13 residues. V gave up 9 bases and J gave up 2 bases, with 8 bases separating them. The CDR3 region has the DNA TGTGCCAGTGGGGCCGCCTATAATTCACCCCTCCACTTT. The encoded protein is CASGAAYNSPLHF.

This clone was recorded a few times. V and J are TRBV25-1 and TRBJ1-5; D is uncertain. Germline V gene data show CDR1 as MGHDK and CDR2 as SYGVNS. The V gene lost 5 bases and the J gene lost 4 bases, with 6 bases spanning the gap. The CDR3 contains 12 residues. CDR3 region: CASSFGNQPQHF. CDR3 nucleotides: TGTGCCAGCAGTTTCGGGAATCAGCCCCAGCATTTT.

The V and J genes are TRBV7-3 and TRBJ2-6; 12 bases map to TRBD2. The germline CDR1 and CDR2 sequences are SGHTA and FQGTGA. The CDR3 length is 19 residues. The junction had 8 bases not matched to a gene; V was cut back by 5 bases and J by 0 bases. The CDR3 spells CASSPQTSGSTSGANVLTF. The CDR3 DNA sequence: TGTGCCAGCAGCCCCCAGACTAGCGGGAGTACCTCTGGGGCCAACGTCCTGACTTTC. Complete variable domain (other parts from reference TRBV7-3 and TRBJ2-6): GAGVSQTPSNKVTEKGKYVELRCDPISGHTALYWYRQSLGQGPEFLIYFQGTGAADDSGLPNDRFFAVRPEGSVSTLKIQRTERGDSAVYLCASSPQTSGSTSGANVLTFGAGSRLTVL.

The chain links TRBV5-1 to TRBJ2-2, with 8 bases lining up with TRBD1. V shed 2 bases, J shed 6 bases, and the junction held 6 bases outside the gene matches. The CDR3 runs 15 residues. The germline CDR1 and CDR2 sequences are SGHRS and YFSETQ. This CDR3 is CASSFGTGVPGELFF. CDR3 bases: TGCGCCAGCAGCTTTGGGACAGGAGTGCCCGGGGAGCTGTTTTTT.

The rearrangement joins TRBV28 to TRBJ2-7; D might be TRBD1 (5 bases). The germline V gene has CDR1 MDHEN and CDR2 SYDVKM. This CDR3 has 13 amino acids. V was shortened by 1 base and J by 5 bases, with 9 bases between the two germline ends. CDR3 protein: CASSLFQGNEQYF. For the CDR3, the DNA is TGTGCCAGCAGTTTATTTCAGGGAAACGAGCAGTACTTC.